A single TCR beta chain is shown here with its context. No antigen is known for it. The study gave focal radiation plus ipilimumab CTLA-4 blockade to patients with chemo-refractory metastatic non-small-cell lung cancer. Clones were read by immunoSEQ multiplex PCR, and TCRdb kept only the in-frame ones, dropping some. The data contain some 60,000 clones, approximately 80% of them seen just once; the ten biggest clones take up approximately 16%. This sample was included in a study of radiotherapy plus CTLA-4 blockade in lung cancer. Whole-study context: Among all patients, 15% to 20% showed objective responses, while about 31% had disease control. Whole-study findings and limits: There was expansion of tumor-derived TCR clones in blood after radiotherapy plus ipilimumab. Interferon-beta and early blood T cell clone dynamics reportedly predicted response best.

The sample in question was peripheral blood, obtained from a patient treated with radiotherapy plus ipilimumab. This clonotype originated in a human donor with non-small cell lung cancer who had a complete response to radiotherapy plus ipilimumab.

CDR3 region: CASSLGGSNQPQHF. CDR3 coding DNA: TGTGCCAGCAGCTTGGGAGGGAGCAATCAGCCCCAGCATTTT. This chain links TRBV11-3 with TRBJ1-5, with D unresolved. Germline lookup yields CDR1 SGHNT and CDR2 YENEEA. V was cut by 3 bases and J by 1 base, with 7 bases left in between. The CDR3 covers 14 residues. Drawing the rest from reference TRBV11-3 and TRBJ1-5, the complete variable domain is EAGVVQSPRYKIIEKKQPVAFWCNPISGHNTLYWYLQNLGQGPELLIRYENEEAVDDSQLPKDRFSAERLKGVDSTLKIQPAELGDSAVYLCASSLGGSNQPQHFGDGTRLSIL.